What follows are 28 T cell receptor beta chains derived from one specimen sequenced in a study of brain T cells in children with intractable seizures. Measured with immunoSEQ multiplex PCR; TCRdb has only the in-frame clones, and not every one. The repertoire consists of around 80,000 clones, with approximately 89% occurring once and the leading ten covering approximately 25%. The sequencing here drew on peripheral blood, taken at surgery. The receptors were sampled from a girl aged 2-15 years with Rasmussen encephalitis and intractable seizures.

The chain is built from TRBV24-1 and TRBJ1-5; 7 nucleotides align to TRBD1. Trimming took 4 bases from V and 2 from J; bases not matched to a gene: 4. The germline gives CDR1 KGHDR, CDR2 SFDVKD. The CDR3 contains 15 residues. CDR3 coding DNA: TGTGCCACCAGTGAAGGGGGCGCTGGCAATCAGCCCCAGCATTTT. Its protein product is CATSEGGAGNQPQHF.

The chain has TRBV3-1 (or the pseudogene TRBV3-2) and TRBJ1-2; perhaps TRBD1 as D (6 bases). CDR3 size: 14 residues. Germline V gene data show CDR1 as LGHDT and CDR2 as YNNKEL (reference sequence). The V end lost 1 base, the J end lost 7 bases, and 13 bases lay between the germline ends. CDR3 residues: CASSQVWGAGGYTF. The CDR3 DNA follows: TGTGCCAGCAGCCAAGTTTGGGGGGCAGGTGGCTACACCTTC.

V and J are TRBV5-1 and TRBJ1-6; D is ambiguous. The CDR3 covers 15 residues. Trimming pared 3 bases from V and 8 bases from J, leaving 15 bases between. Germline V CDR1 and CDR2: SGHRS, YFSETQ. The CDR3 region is CASSWESLPDSPLHF. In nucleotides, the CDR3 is TGCGCCAGCAGCTGGGAGTCTTTGCCGGATTCACCCCTCCACTTT.

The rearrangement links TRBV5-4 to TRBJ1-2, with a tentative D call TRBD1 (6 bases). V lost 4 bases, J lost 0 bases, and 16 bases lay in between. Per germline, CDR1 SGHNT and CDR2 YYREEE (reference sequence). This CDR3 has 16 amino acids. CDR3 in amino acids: CASSPGGGAPNYGYTF. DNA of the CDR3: TGTGCCAGCAGCCCTGGCGGGGGCGCCCCTAACTATGGCTACACCTTC.

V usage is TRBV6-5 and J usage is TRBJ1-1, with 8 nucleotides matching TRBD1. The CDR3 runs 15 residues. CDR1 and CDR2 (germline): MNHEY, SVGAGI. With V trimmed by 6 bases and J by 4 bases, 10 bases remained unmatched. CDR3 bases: TGTGCCAGCAGGTCCGGACAGGGTTTCGCCACTGAAGCTTTCTTT. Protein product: CASRSGQGFATEAFF.

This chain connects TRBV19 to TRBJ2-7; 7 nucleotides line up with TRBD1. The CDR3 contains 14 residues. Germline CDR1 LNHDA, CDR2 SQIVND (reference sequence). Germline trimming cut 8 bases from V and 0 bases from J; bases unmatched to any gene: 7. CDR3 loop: CASSRGSSSYEQYF. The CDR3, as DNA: TGTGCCAGTTCCAGGGGGTCCAGCTCCTACGAGCAGTACTTC. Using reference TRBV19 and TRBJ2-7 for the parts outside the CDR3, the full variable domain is DGGITQSPKYLFRKEGQNVTLSCEQNLNHDAMYWYRQDPGQGLRLIYYSQIVNDFQKGDIAEGYSVSREKKESFPLTVTSAQKNPTAFYLCASSRGSSSYEQYFGPGTRLTVT.

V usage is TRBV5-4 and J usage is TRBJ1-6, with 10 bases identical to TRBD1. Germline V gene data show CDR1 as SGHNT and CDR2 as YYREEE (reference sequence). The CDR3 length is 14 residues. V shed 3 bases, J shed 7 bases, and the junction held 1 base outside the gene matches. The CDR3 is CASSSGQGNSPLHF. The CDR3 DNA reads TGTGCCAGCAGCTCGGGACAGGGGAATTCACCCCTCCACTTT.

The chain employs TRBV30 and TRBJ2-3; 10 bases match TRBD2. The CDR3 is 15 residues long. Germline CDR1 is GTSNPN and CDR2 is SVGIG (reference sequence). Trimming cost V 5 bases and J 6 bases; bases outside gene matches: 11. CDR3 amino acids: CAWAHGSGRVDTQYF. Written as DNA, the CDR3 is TGTGCCTGGGCCCATGGGAGCGGGAGGGTGGATACGCAGTATTTT.

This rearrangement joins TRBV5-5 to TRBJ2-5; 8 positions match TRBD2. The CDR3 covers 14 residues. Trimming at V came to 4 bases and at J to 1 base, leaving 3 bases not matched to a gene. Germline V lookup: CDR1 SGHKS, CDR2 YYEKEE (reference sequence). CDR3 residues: CASSRRGVQETQYF. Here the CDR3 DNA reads TGTGCCAGCAGCCGGCGGGGGGTCCAAGAGACCCAGTACTTC.

DNA for the CDR3: TGTGCCAGCAGCACCTGGGACAGGGCAGAAGCTTTCTTT. It specifies CASSTWDRAEAFF. The chain joins TRBV5-5 to TRBJ1-1; 9 bases align to TRBD1. This CDR3 is built from 13 residues. J gave up 8 bases and V 4 bases, and 6 bases lay outside the gene matches. Germline V gene sequence: CDR1 SGHKS, CDR2 YYEKEE (reference sequence).

The chain's CDR3 is CAWRNNSPLHF. Here the CDR3 DNA reads TGTGCCTGGAGGAATAATTCACCCCTCCACTTT. This chain links TRBV30 with TRBJ1-6; D not certain. Germline V gene sequence: CDR1 GTSNPN, CDR2 SVGIG (reference sequence). There are 11 residues in the CDR3. Deletions cut 3 bases from V and 5 bases from J, with 2 bases between.

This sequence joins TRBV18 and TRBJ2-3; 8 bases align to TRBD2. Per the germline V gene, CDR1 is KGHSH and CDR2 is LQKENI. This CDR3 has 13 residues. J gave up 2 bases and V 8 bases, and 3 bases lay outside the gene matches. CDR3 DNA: TGTGCCAGCCCAGCGGGAGACACAGATACGCAGTATTTT. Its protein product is CASPAGDTDTQYF.

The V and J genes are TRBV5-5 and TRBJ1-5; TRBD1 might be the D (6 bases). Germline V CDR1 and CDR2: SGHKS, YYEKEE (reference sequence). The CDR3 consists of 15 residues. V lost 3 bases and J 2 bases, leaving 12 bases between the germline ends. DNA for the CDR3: TGTGCCAGCAGCTCTCAGGGGCTGGGCAATCAGCCCCAGCATTTT. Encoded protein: CASSSQGLGNQPQHF. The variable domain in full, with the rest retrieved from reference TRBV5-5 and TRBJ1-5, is DAGVTQSPTHLIKTRGQQVTLRCSPISGHKSVSWYQQVLGQGPQFIFQYYEKEERGRGNFPDRFSARQFPNYSSELNVNALLLGDSALYLCASSSQGLGNQPQHFGDGTRLSIL.

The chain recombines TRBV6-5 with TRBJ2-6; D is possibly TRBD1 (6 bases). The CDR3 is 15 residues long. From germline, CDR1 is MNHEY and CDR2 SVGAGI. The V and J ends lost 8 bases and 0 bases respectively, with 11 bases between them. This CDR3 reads CASRLQGSGANVLTF. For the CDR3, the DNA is TGTGCCAGCCGTCTACAGGGCTCTGGGGCCAACGTCCTGACTTTC.

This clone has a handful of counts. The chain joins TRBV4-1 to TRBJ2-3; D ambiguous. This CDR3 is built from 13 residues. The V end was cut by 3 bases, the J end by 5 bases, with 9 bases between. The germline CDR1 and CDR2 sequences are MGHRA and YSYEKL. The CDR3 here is CASSQTPRDTQYF. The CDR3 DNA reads TGCGCCAGCAGCCAGACGCCTAGAGATACGCAGTATTTT.

In nucleotides, the CDR3 is TGTGCCAGCAGCTACCATGAGAGCTACAATGAGCAGTTCTTC. The encoded protein is CASSYHESYNEQFF. This chain uses TRBV7-2 with TRBJ2-1; D is uncertain. There are 14 residues in the CDR3. Germline CDR1 reads SGHTA; CDR2 reads FQGNSA. The ends were cut back, 4 bases at V and 3 bases at J, with 10 bases in the middle. The full variable domain, rest sourced from reference TRBV7-2 and TRBJ2-1, is GAGVSQSPSNKVTEKGKDVELRCDPISGHTALYWYRQSLGQGLEFLIYFQGNSAPDKSGLPSDRFSAERTGGSVSTLTIQRTQQEDSAVYLCASSYHESYNEQFFGPGTRLTVL.

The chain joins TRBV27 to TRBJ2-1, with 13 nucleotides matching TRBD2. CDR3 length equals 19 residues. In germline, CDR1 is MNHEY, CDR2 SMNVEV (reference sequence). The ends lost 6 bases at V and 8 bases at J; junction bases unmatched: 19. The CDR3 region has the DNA TGTGCCAGCAGCCCGTTACTAGCGGGAGGGCCCCGGGCATACTATGAGCAGTTCTTC. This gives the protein CASSPLLAGGPRAYYEQFF.

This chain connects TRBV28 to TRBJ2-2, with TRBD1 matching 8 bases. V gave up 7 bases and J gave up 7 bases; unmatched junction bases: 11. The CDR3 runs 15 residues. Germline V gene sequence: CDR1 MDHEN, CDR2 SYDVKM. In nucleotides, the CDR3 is TGTGCCAGCACCGGACAGGGATATCCAAGCGGGGAGCTGTTTTTT. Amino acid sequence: CASTGQGYPSGELFF.

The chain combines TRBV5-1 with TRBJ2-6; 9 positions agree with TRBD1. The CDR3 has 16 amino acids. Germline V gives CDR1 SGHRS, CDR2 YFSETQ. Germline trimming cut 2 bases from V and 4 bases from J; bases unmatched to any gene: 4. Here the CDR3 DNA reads TGCGCCAGCAGCTTACAGGGGGCGCCCGGGGCCAACGTCCTGACTTTC. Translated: CASSLQGAPGANVLTF.

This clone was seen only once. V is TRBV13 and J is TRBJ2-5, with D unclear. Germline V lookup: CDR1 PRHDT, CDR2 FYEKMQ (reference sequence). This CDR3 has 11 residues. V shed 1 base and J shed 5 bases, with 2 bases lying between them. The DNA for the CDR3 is TGTGCCAGCAGCTTAGAGGAGACCCAGTACTTC. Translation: CASSLEETQYF.

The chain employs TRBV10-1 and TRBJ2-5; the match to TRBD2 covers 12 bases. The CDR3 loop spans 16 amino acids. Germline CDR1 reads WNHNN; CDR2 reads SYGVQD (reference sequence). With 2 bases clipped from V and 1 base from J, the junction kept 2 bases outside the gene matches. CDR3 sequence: CASSELAGGTQETQYF. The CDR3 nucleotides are TGCGCCAGCAGTGAGCTAGCGGGGGGGACCCAAGAGACCCAGTACTTC.

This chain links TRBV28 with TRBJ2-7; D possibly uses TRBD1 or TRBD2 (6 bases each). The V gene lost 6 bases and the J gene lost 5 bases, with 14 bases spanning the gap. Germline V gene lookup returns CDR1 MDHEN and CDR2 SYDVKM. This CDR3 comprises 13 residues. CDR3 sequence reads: CASSSGGRHEQYF. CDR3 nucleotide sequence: TGTGCCAGCAGCTCCGGGGGCAGGCACGAGCAGTACTTC.

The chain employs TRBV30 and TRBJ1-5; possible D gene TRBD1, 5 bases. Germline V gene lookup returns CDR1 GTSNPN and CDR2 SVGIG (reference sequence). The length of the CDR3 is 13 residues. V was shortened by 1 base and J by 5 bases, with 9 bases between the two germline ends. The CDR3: CAWSGGDHQPQHF. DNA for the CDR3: TGTGCCTGGAGTGGAGGGGACCATCAGCCCCAGCATTTT.

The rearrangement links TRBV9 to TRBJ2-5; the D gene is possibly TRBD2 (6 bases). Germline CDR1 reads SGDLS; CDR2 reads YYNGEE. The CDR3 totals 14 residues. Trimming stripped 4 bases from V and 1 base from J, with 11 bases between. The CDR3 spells CASSSGLRQETQYF. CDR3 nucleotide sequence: TGTGCCAGCAGCTCGGGACTGCGCCAAGAGACCCAGTACTTC. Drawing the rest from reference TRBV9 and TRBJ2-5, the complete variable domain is DSGVTQTPKHLITATGQRVTLRCSPRSGDLSVYWYQQSLDQGLQFLIQYYNGEERAKGNILERFSAQQFPDLHSELNLSSLELGDSALYFCASSSGLRQETQYFGPGTRLLVL.

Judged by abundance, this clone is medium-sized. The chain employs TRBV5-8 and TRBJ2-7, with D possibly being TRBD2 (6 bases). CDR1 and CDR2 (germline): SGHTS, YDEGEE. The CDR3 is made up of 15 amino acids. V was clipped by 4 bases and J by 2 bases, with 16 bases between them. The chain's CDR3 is CASSRDSLSTYEQYF. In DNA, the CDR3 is TGTGCCAGCAGCCGGGACTCTCTTTCTACCTACGAGCAGTACTTC.

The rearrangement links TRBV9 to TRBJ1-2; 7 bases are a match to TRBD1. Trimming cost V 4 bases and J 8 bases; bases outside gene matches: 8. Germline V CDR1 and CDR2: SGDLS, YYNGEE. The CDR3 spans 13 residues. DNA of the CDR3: TGTGCCAGCAGCTCAAACAGGGGCTGGGGCTACACCTTC. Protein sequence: CASSSNRGWGYTF.

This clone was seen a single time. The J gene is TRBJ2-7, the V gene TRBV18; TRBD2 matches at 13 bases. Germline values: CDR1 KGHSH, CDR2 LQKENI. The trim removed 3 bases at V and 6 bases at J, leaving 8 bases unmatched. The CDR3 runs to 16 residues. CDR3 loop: CASSPRTSGSLGEQYF. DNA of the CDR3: TGTGCCAGCTCACCTAGGACTAGCGGGAGTTTGGGCGAGCAGTACTTC.

CDR3 protein: CASSRNAGAQYF. The CDR3 DNA sequence: TGTGCCAGCAGTAGAAACGCCGGGGCCCAGTACTTC. The chain carries TRBV12-3 or TRBV12-4 and TRBJ2-5; a weak D match, TRBD2 (5 bases). The CDR3 loop spans 12 amino acids. Trimming pared 5 bases from V and 9 bases from J, leaving 13 bases between.